A selection of T cell receptor beta chains follows, all from one sample in a study of beta chain bispecific antibodies for T cell cancers. These receptors have no identified antigens. TCRdb re-called the 5' RACE reads through MiXCR, storing one row per CDR3 protein. The repertoire includes about 20,000 distinct CDR3 sequences, less than 3% of them detected once, and 25% to 35% sits in the top ten. Input material: healthy donor T cells cultured with leukemia cells. The receptor set was obtained from a human donor in good health. Some clones in this sample may be carry-over from other donors' samples. Each CDR3 is given with its conserved first and last residue. The order of the fields is V gene, D gene, clone size, J gene, CDR3 DNA, CDR3 protein. The D gene is left open where the match is weak. Expanded clones are given a class, and other clones once, few, many or no size at all.

>TRBV30|-|many|TRBJ2-7
TGTGCCTGGAATCAACGGTCGTACGAGCAGTACTTC
CAWNQRSYEQYF
>TRBV11-2|-|medium-sized|TRBJ1-6
TGTGCCAGCAGCTTAGAAAGTGTCCTTAATTCACCCCTCCACTTT
CASSLESVLNSPLHF
>TRBV27|-|medium-sized|TRBJ1-5
TGTGCCAGCCGGCGCGGGGCTAGCAATCAGCCCCAGCATTTT
CASRRGASNQPQHF
>TRBV10-3|-|many|TRBJ2-1
TGTGCCATCAGTGAATCGGCTAACAATGAGCAGTTCTTC
CAISESANNEQFF
>TRBV5-1|-|-|TRBJ2-1
TGCGCCAGCAGCTTGGCGGCGGCGGGAATCTACAATGAGCAGTTCTTC
CASSLAAAGIYNEQFF
>TRBV28|-|many|TRBJ1-3
TGTGCCAGCAGTCCATCTAGCTCTGGAAACACCATATATTTT
CASSPSSSGNTIYF
>TRBV5-6|-|many|TRBJ1-1
TGTGCCAGCAGCTGGGGGGTCGGCCAGATTGAAGCTTTCTTT
CASSWGVGQIEAFF
>TRBV4-1|-|-|TRBJ2-1
TGCGCCAGCAGCCAAAGTTTTACAGGGTTTGAGCAGTTCTTC
CASSQSFTGFEQFF
>TRBV7-9|-|many|TRBJ2-5
TGTGCCAGCAGCTTATTTAAAGAGACCCAGTACTTC
CASSLFKETQYF
>TRBV11-1|-|many|TRBJ2-7
TGTGCCAGCAGCTTAGTAGGATTTGGTTACGAGCAGTACTTC
CASSLVGFGYEQYF
>TRBV6-5|-|many|TRBJ1-1
TGTGCCAGCAGCCAAGGAGGGGTCTACAACACTGAAGCTTTCTTT
CASSQGGVYNTEAFF
>TRBV6-5|TRBD1|many|TRBJ1-5
TGTGCCAGCAGGCCCGACAGGGGTGGACAGCCCCAGCATTTT
CASRPDRGGQPQHF